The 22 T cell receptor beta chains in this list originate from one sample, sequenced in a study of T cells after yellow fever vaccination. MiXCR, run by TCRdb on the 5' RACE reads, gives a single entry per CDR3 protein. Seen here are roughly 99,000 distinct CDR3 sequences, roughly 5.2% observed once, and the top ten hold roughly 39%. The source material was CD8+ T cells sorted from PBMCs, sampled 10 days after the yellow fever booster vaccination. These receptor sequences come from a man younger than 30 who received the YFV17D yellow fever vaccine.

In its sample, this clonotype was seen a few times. The CDR3 is CASSLRTALNIQYF. In DNA form, the CDR3 reads TGTGCCAGCAGTTTACGGACAGCCTTAAACATTCAGTACTTC. The gene calls are TRBV27 and TRBJ2-4, with D possibly TRBD1 on 6 matching bases. Per germline, CDR1 MNHEY and CDR2 SMNVEV (reference sequence). The CDR3 consists of 14 residues. Between the trimmed V and J ends, which lost 2 bases and 6 bases, there was a span of 11 bases.

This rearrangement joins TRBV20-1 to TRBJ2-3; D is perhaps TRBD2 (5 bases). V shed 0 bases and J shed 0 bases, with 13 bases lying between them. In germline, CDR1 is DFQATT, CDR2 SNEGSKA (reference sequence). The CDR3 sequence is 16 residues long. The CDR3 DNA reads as TGCAGTGCTAGAGATACTGTGAGGGAAAGCACAGATACGCAGTATTTT. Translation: CSARDTVRESTDTQYF.

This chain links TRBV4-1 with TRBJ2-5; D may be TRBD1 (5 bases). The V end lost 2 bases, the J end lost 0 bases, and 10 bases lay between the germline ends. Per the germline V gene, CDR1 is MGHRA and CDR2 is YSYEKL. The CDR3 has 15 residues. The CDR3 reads CASSQPEDNQETQYF. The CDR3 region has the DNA TGCGCCAGCAGCCAACCTGAGGACAACCAAGAGACCCAGTACTTC.

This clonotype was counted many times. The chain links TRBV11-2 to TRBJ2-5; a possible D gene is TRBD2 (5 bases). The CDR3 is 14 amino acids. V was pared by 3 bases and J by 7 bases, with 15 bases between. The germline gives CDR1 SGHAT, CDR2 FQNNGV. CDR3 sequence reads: CASSFRTAERTQYF. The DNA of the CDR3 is TGTGCCAGCAGCTTCAGGACTGCCGAGAGGACCCAGTACTTC.

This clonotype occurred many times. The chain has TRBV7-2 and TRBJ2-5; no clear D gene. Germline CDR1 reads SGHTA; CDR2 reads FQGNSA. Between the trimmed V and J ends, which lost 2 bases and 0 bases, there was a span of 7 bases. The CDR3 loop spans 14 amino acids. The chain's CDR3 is CASSLRVYQETQYF. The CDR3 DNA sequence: TGTGCCAGCAGCTTACGGGTGTACCAAGAGACCCAGTACTTC.

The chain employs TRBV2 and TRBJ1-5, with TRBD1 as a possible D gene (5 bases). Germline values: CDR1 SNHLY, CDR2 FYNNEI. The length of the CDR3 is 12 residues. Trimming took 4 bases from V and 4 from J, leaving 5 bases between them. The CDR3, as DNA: TGTGCCAGCAGTGGACAGAATCAGCCCCAGCATTTT. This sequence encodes CASSGQNQPQHF. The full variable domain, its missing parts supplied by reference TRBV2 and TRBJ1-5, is EPEVTQTPSHQVTQMGQEVILRCVPISNHLYFYWYRQILGQKVEFLVSFYNNEISEKSEIFDDQFSVERPDGSNFTLKIRSTKLEDSAMYFCASSGQNQPQHFGDGTRLSIL.

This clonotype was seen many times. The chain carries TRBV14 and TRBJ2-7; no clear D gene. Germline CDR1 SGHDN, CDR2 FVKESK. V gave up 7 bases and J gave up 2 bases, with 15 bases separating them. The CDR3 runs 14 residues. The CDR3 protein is CASTTSTNPYEQYF. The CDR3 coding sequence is TGTGCCAGCACCACCAGTACTAACCCCTACGAGCAGTACTTC.

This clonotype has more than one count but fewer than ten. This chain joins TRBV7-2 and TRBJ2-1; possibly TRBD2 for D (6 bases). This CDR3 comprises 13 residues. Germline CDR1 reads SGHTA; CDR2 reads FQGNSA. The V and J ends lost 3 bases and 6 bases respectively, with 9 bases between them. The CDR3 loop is CASSFRTINEQFF. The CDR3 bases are TGTGCCAGCAGCTTCCGGACTATCAATGAGCAGTTCTTC.

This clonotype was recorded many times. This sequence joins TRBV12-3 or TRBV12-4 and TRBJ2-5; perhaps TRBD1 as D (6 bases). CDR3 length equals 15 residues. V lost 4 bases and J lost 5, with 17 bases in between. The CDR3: CASSYTGTLRETQYF. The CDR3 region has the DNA TGTGCCAGCAGTTACACCGGGACACTTCGGGAGACCCAGTACTTC.

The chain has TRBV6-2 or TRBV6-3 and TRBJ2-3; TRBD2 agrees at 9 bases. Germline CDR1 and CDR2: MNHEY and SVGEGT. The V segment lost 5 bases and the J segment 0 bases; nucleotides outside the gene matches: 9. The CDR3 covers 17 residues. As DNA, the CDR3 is TGTGCCAGCAGTGACGCTCTAGCGGGGCCAAGCACAGATACGCAGTATTTT. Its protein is CASSDALAGPSTDTQYF.

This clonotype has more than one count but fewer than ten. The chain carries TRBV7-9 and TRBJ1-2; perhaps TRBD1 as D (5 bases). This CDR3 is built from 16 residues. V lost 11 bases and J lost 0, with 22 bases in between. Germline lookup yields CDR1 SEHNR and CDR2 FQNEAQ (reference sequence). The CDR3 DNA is TGTGCCGCCTCCCTTTTCGAGGACAAAACTAACTATGGCTACACCTTC. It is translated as CAASLFEDKTNYGYTF.

DNA of the CDR3: TGTGCCAGCAGCACCTCGAACACCGGGGAGCTGTTTTTT. It is translated as CASSTSNTGELFF. This chain uses TRBV9 with TRBJ2-2; no clear D gene. Germline V gene data show CDR1 as SGDLS and CDR2 as YYNGEE. The V and J ends lost 4 bases and 0 bases respectively, with 4 bases between them. The CDR3 consists of 13 residues.

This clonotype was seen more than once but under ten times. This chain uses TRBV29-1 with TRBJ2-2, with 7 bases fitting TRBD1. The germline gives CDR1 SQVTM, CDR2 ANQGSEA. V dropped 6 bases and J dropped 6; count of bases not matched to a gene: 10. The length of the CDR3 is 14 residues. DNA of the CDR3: TGCAGCGTCAACCCGACAGGGTCCCCCGGGGAGCTGTTTTTT. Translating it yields CSVNPTGSPGELFF.

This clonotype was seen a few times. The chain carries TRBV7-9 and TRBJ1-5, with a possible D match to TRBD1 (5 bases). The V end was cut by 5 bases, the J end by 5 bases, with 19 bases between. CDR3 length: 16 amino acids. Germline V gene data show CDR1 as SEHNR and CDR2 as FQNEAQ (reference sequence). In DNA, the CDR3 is TGTGCCAGCAGCCCCACGGGACTCTCCCCCCATCAGCCCCAGCATTTT. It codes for CASSPTGLSPHQPQHF.

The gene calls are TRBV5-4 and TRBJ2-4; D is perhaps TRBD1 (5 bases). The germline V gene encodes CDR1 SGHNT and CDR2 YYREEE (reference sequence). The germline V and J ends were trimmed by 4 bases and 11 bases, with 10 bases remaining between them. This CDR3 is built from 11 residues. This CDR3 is CASSTQGVQYF. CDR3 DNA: TGTGCCAGCAGCACCCAGGGTGTTCAGTACTTC.

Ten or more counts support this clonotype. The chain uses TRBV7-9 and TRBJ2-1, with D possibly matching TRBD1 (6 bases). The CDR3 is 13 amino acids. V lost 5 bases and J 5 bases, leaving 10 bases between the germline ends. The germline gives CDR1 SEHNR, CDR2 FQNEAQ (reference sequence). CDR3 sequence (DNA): TGTGCCAGCAGCCCGGACAGTAACAATGAGCAGTTCTTC. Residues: CASSPDSNNEQFF.

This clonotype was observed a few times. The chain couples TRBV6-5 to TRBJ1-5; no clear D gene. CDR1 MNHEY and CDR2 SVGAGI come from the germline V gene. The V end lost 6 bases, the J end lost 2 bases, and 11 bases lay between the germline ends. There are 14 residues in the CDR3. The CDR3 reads CASSLREGNQPQHF. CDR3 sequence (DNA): TGTGCCAGCAGCCTTAGGGAGGGCAATCAGCCCCAGCATTTT.

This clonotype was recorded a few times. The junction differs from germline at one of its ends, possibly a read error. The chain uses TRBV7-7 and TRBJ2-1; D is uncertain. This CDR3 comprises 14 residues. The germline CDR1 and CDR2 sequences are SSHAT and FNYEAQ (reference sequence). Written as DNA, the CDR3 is TGTGCTAGCAGCTCCGGTGTGGCAGCTAATGAGCAGTTCTTC. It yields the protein CASSSGVAANEQFF.

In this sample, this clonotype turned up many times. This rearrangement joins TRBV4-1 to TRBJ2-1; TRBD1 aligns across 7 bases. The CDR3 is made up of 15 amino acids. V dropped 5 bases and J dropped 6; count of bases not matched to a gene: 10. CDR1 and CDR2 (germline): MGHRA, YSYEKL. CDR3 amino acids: CASSKIQGSGNEQFF. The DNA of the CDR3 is TGCGCCAGCAGCAAAATACAGGGGAGCGGCAATGAGCAGTTCTTC.

For the CDR3, the DNA is TGTGCCACCAGCAGAGCTGGACAGCCCAATCAGCCCCAGCATTTT. Amino acids: CATSRAGQPNQPQHF. The chain combines TRBV15 with TRBJ1-5; a weak D match, TRBD1 (6 bases). There are 15 residues in the CDR3. V dropped 1 base and J dropped 3 bases, with 10 bases sitting between them. Germline V gene sequence: CDR1 LNHNV, CDR2 YYDKDF (reference sequence).

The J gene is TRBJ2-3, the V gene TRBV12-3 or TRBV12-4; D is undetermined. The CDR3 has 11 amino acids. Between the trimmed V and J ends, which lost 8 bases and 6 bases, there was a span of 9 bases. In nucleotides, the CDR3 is TGTGCCAGCGGCCGAGAGGATACGCAGTATTTT. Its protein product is CASGREDTQYF.

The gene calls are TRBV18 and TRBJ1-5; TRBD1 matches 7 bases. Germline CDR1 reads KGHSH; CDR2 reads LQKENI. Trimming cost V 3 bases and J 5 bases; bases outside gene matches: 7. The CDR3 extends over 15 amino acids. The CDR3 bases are TGTGCCAGCTCACCTACGACAGGGATTCATCAGCCCCAGCATTTT. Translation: CASSPTTGIHQPQHF.